This TCR beta chain was captured in a study of early T cells in non-severe SARS-CoV-2 infection. Turning to the study itself: Chains from this unsorted whole-blood bulk RNA could not be paired.

V shed 0 bases, J shed 8 bases, and the junction held 6 bases outside the gene matches. The CDR3 length is 15 residues. Per germline, CDR1 LGHNA and CDR2 YSLEER. Study results and limitations: VDJdb-based matching was biased toward anti-spike CD8 responses and missed private and CD4 specificities.

In its sample, this clonotype was seen many times. What it recognizes is unknown. The protocol attached unique molecular identifiers to individual cDNA molecules. TCRdb reprocessed the 5' RACE reads with MiXCR, giving one entry per CDR3 protein. The profile covers tens of thousands of distinct CDR3 sequences, with approximately 6.7% appearing a single time and around 3.9% taken by the ten largest. Material for sequencing was whole blood. This TCR was sampled from an adult who was a healthcare worker with PCR-confirmed SARS-CoV-2 infection or an uninfected control (not recorded which). The gene calls are TRBV4-3 and TRBJ1-4, with 7 bases fitting TRBD1. CDR3 nucleotides: TGCGCCAGCAGCCAAGAGTGGCAGGGGGGGGAAAAACTGTTTTTT. Amino acid sequence: CASSQEWQGGEKLFF.